A selection of T cell receptor beta chains follows, all from one sample in a study of shared clonotypes between healthy human individuals. The assay was immunoSEQ multiplex PCR, and TCRdb's table has in-frame clones only and misses some. The sample lists more than 550,000 clones; 92% were seen once. The sample was naive CD8+ T cells sorted from blood. These TCRs come from a man aged 25 to 40 in good health. Both conserved end residues are part of each CDR3. Fields, in order: J gene, V gene, D gene, clone size, CDR3 DNA, CDR3 protein. A D gene is named only where the DNA matches it firmly. Only part of the rows carry a size: once, few, many, or a class if the clone is expanded.

j_call: TRBJ2-5
v_call: TRBV15
d_call: TRBD2
clone_size: NA
cdr3_nt: TGTGCCACCACGGCGAGCGGGAGGGCCCAAGAGACCCAGTACTTC
cdr3_aa: CATTASGRAQETQYF

j_call: TRBJ2-5
v_call: TRBV9
d_call: NA
clone_size: NA
cdr3_nt: TGTGCCAGCAGCGTAAGGCAGAAAGAGACCCAGTACTTC
cdr3_aa: CASSVRQKETQYF

j_call: TRBJ1-2
v_call: TRBV28
d_call: NA
clone_size: few
cdr3_nt: TGTGCCAGCAGTGCCGCATATGGCTACACCTTC
cdr3_aa: CASSAAYGYTF

j_call: TRBJ1-2
v_call: TRBV9
d_call: NA
clone_size: NA
cdr3_nt: TGTGCCAGCAGCACATTAGGGGAGGTAGGCTATGGCTACACCTTC
cdr3_aa: CASSTLGEVGYGYTF

j_call: TRBJ2-7
v_call: TRBV5-8
d_call: TRBD2
clone_size: once
cdr3_nt: TGTGCCAGCAGGTGGACTAGCGGCTCCTACGAGCAGTACTTC
cdr3_aa: CASRWTSGSYEQYF

j_call: TRBJ2-1
v_call: TRBV4-2
d_call: TRBD2
clone_size: NA
cdr3_nt: TGTGCCAGCAGCGAACCTAGCGGCACCTACAATGAGCAGTTCTTC
cdr3_aa: CASSEPSGTYNEQFF

j_call: TRBJ2-5
v_call: TRBV7-9
d_call: NA
clone_size: NA
cdr3_nt: TGTGCCAGCAGCTTCACGACCCAGGCAGAAGAGACCCAGTACTTC
cdr3_aa: CASSFTTQAEETQYF

j_call: TRBJ2-7
v_call: TRBV21-1
d_call: NA
clone_size: NA
cdr3_nt: TGTGCCAGCAGCAAAGTTAATCGGGAGCGTGGCAGGGGGGGAATAGCGGGACTAGAGGTCGAGCAGTACTTC
cdr3_aa: CASSKVNRERGRGGIAGLEVEQYF

j_call: TRBJ1-1
v_call: TRBV6-6
d_call: NA
clone_size: NA
cdr3_nt: TGTGCCAGCAGTTATGTGGGGGGGCAAGGTGAAGCTTTCTTT
cdr3_aa: CASSYVGGQGEAFF

j_call: TRBJ2-7
v_call: TRBV19
d_call: TRBD1
clone_size: NA
cdr3_nt: TGTGCCAGTAGTATTGGTACAGGGGAATACGAGCAGTACTTC
cdr3_aa: CASSIGTGEYEQYF

j_call: TRBJ2-7
v_call: TRBV4-1
d_call: NA
clone_size: once
cdr3_nt: TGCGCCAGCAGCCCAGATTCGGCTAGCGACACCTACGAGCAGTACTTC
cdr3_aa: CASSPDSASDTYEQYF

j_call: TRBJ2-1
v_call: TRBV10-1
d_call: NA
clone_size: once
cdr3_nt: TGCGCCAGCAGTGGGTCCCGGGGAGGCTCCTACAATGAGCAGTTCTTC
cdr3_aa: CASSGSRGGSYNEQFF

j_call: TRBJ2-3
v_call: TRBV28
d_call: NA
clone_size: NA
cdr3_nt: TGTGCCAGCAGGAAGACTTGGGCGAGCACAGATACGCAGTATTTT
cdr3_aa: CASRKTWASTDTQYF

j_call: TRBJ2-3
v_call: TRBV11-2
d_call: TRBD2
clone_size: NA
cdr3_nt: TGTGCCAGCAGCTATGAAAGGACTAGCTACGATACGCAGTATTTT
cdr3_aa: CASSYERTSYDTQYF

j_call: TRBJ2-7
v_call: TRBV7-9
d_call: TRBD2
clone_size: NA
cdr3_nt: TGTGCCAGCAGCTGGAGGGGACTAGCGGGAGGAAACAGTACCTACGAGCAGTACTTC
cdr3_aa: CASSWRGLAGGNSTYEQYF

j_call: TRBJ2-1
v_call: TRBV7-9
d_call: NA
clone_size: NA
cdr3_nt: TGTGCCAGCAGCTTAACTCACCGGGACGGTTACAATGAGCAGTTCTTC
cdr3_aa: CASSLTHRDGYNEQFF

j_call: TRBJ2-1
v_call: TRBV7-6
d_call: TRBD1
clone_size: NA
cdr3_nt: TGTGCCAGCAGTCGCAGGACAGGGGGTGAAAGCTCCTACAATGAGCAGTTCTTC
cdr3_aa: CASSRRTGGESSYNEQFF

j_call: TRBJ1-5
v_call: TRBV5-6
d_call: NA
clone_size: NA
cdr3_nt: TGTGCCAGCAGCTTGGGGGGAAGCAATCAGCCCCAGCATTTT
cdr3_aa: CASSLGGSNQPQHF

j_call: TRBJ1-2
v_call: TRBV4-1
d_call: NA
clone_size: NA
cdr3_nt: TGCGCCAGCTCCAAAGCGGGGGGAAGGTATGGCTACACCTTC
cdr3_aa: CASSKAGGRYGYTF

j_call: TRBJ2-7
v_call: TRBV7-4
d_call: NA
clone_size: NA
cdr3_nt: TGTGCCAGCAGCATCAACCCCGGCCTAGGCCCTCGCCATTACTACGAGCAGTACTTC
cdr3_aa: CASSINPGLGPRHYYEQYF

j_call: TRBJ2-1
v_call: TRBV27
d_call: NA
clone_size: NA
cdr3_nt: TGTGCCAGCAGTATCAGACCGGGATTAGGCGCCTACAATGAGCAGTTCTTC
cdr3_aa: CASSIRPGLGAYNEQFF

j_call: TRBJ2-3
v_call: TRBV13
d_call: NA
clone_size: NA
cdr3_nt: TGTGCCAGCAGCCACCGGGATACAGATACGCAGTATTTT
cdr3_aa: CASSHRDTDTQYF

j_call: TRBJ2-2
v_call: TRBV15
d_call: NA
clone_size: NA
cdr3_nt: TGTGCCACCAGCAGCCGCAGGGGAGGCCCGAACACCGGGGAGCTGTTTTTT
cdr3_aa: CATSSRRGGPNTGELFF

j_call: TRBJ2-1
v_call: TRBV19
d_call: NA
clone_size: NA
cdr3_nt: TGTGCCAGTAGATATGGGACGAGCTCCTACAATGAGCAGTTCTTC
cdr3_aa: CASRYGTSSYNEQFF

j_call: TRBJ1-5
v_call: TRBV5-5
d_call: NA
clone_size: NA
cdr3_nt: TGTGCCAGCAGCTTGGTTCGACAGAGAAATCAGCCCCAGCATTTT
cdr3_aa: CASSLVRQRNQPQHF

j_call: TRBJ1-2
v_call: TRBV10-2
d_call: NA
clone_size: NA
cdr3_nt: TGCGCCAGCAGTGAAATGGACAGAACGGGTCCTGGCTACACCTTC
cdr3_aa: CASSEMDRTGPGYTF

j_call: TRBJ1-5
v_call: TRBV6-1
d_call: NA
clone_size: NA
cdr3_nt: TGTGCCAGCAGTGAAAAATTGGTGCAACGCCTCAATCAGCCCCAGCATTTT
cdr3_aa: CASSEKLVQRLNQPQHF

j_call: TRBJ2-7
v_call: TRBV7-7
d_call: NA
clone_size: NA
cdr3_nt: TGTGCCAGCAGCTTAGGGGTATCCTACGAGCAGTACTTC
cdr3_aa: CASSLGVSYEQYF

j_call: TRBJ2-7
v_call: TRBV5-5
d_call: NA
clone_size: NA
cdr3_nt: TGTGCCAGCAGCTTGAGGGCCCTATACGAGCAGTACTTC
cdr3_aa: CASSLRALYEQYF

j_call: TRBJ2-5
v_call: TRBV13
d_call: NA
clone_size: once
cdr3_nt: TGTGCCAGCAGCTTCGGGCAACAAGAGACCCAGTACTTC
cdr3_aa: CASSFGQQETQYF

j_call: TRBJ2-7
v_call: TRBV9
d_call: NA
clone_size: NA
cdr3_nt: TGTGCCAGCAGCCCTCGGACAGGATGGGGGGGATACGAGCAGTACTTC
cdr3_aa: CASSPRTGWGGYEQYF